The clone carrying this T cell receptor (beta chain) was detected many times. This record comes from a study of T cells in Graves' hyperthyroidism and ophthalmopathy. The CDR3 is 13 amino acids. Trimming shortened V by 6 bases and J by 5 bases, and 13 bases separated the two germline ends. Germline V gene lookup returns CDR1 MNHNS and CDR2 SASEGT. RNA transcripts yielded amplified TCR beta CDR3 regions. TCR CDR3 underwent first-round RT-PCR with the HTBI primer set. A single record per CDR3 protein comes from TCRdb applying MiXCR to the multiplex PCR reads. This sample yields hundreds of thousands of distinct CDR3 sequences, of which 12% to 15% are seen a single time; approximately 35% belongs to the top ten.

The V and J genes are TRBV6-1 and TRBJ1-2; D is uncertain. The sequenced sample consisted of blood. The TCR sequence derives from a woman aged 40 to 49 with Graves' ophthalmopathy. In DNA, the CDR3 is TGTGCCAGCAGCCCGAACGGGATTTATGGCTACACCTTC. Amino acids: CASSPNGIYGYTF.